This record covers a single TCR beta chain. Authors' methods: Nucleated cell number was recorded as an estimate derived from reference gene primer amplification. The protocol was immunoSEQ multiplex PCR, while the TCRdb copy is restricted to in-frame clones and leaves out a portion. Clone size and the V and J calls come from that table; the DNA yielded D and trimming. In the table there are some 120,000 clones, almost 85% of which are singletons. From germline, CDR1 is LGHDT and CDR2 YNNKEL (reference sequence). V gave up 1 base and J gave up 6 bases, with 6 bases separating them. This CDR3 is built from 12 residues. The source of the sample is a study of blood T cell repertoires in COVID-19. Study details: Collection of acute and convalescent COVID-19 samples took place in the United States, Italy and Spain. T cells, B-cell-depleted T cells, or PBMCs provided the cDNA or gDNA that served as material.

This receptor was obtained from a human donor in a cohort sampled during active COVID-19. Sequencing input: peripheral blood. The chain links TRBV3-1 (or the pseudogene TRBV3-2) to TRBJ1-1; D is possibly TRBD1 (6 bases). The CDR3 reads CASSQAGAEAFF. For the CDR3, the DNA is TGTGCCAGCAGCCAAGCAGGGGCTGAAGCTTTCTTT.